The sequence of this T cell receptor (beta chain) was determined in a study of spatial heterogeneity in lung cancer. Findings and limits, study-wide: Tumor mutation count correlated with how many alpha and beta TCRs expanded intratumorally.

As to time point: sample taken at primary tumor resection. TCRdb processed the 5' RACE reads anew with MiXCR; each CDR3 protein has one entry. The top ten clones hold roughly 9.6% of a sample with about 3,400 distinct CDR3 sequences, 8% to 9.5% of them seen once. This clonotype was picked up a small number of times. Antigen specificity is unknown. This specimen consisted of lung tumor tissue, obtained at surgery. The origin of this receptor is a male donor with early-stage non-small cell lung cancer.

The CDR3, as DNA: TGTGCCAGCAGCTGGACAGGAGTCTTTAACTATGGCTACACCTTC. Translating gives CASSWTGVFNYGYTF. V gene TRBV6-5 combines with J gene TRBJ1-2, with 7 bases fitting TRBD1. Per germline, CDR1 MNHEY and CDR2 SVGAGI. Trimming cost V 6 bases and J 1 base; bases outside gene matches: 8. This CDR3 spans 15 amino acids.